This note documents a single TCR beta chain sequence. This sample was taken from a study of blood T cell repertoires in COVID-19. Overall study context: Samples representing acute and convalescent COVID-19 were sourced from the United States, Italy and Spain. T cells, B-cell-depleted T cells, or PBMCs provided the cDNA or gDNA that served as material.

Between the trimmed V and J ends, which lost 0 bases and 13 bases, there was a span of 15 bases. This CDR3 comprises 14 residues. Germline V gene data show CDR1 as MNHEY and CDR2 as SVGAGI. As processed by the authors: Reference gene primer amplification gave estimated nucleated cell counts. Using immunoSEQ multiplex PCR, the repertoire was profiled, and TCRdb retains in-frame clones only, with some absent. V and J calls and clone size are given by that table; D and trimming were obtained from the DNA. Of about 110,000 clones listed, over 60% were seen once; the top ten hold about 4.5%. This sequence originates from an older man with acute or convalescent COVID-19. This rearrangement joins TRBV6-5 to TRBJ1-4; D may be TRBD1 (5 bases). Sequencing was performed on peripheral blood. The CDR3 region has the DNA TGTGCCAGCAGTTACTCATTAGGGCAGGGTACACTGTTTTTT. This codes for CASSYSLGQGTLFF.